This T cell receptor (beta chain) was observed in a study of control samples from healthy donors and cancer patients. In this sample, this clone turned up once. V lost 0 bases to trimming and J lost 5 bases, with 5 bases between them. This CDR3 spans 13 amino acids. Germline CDR1 and CDR2: MNHNY and SVGAGI (reference sequence). The method was immunoSEQ multiplex PCR; TCRdb's version includes in-frame clones alone and lacks a portion of them. The sample has about 70,000 clones, roughly 82% seen once. The sequenced material came from PBMCs. This chain links TRBV6-6 with TRBJ1-5, with D unresolved. The sequence was collected from a woman aged 50 to 60 with lung cancer. The CDR3 here is CASSYSADQPQHF. The CDR3 DNA sequence: TGTGCCAGCAGTTACTCTGCGGATCAGCCCCAGCATTTT.